The clone carrying this TCR beta chain was counted once. A quantity of roughly 0.5 to 1 ug RNA underwent reverse transcription using random hexamers. Multiplex PCR with immunoSEQ amplified the TCR beta CDR3 across 54 Vbeta and 13 Jbeta. MiXCR, run by TCRdb on the immunoSEQ multiplex PCR reads, gives a single entry per CDR3 protein. The repertoire holds some 120,000 distinct CDR3 sequences, with nearly 95% as singletons. The CD8+ and CD4+ T cells were negatively isolated, with the TEMRA cells enriched by FACS. The sample originates from a study of CD8 T cells in Susac syndrome. The CDR3 is 14 residues long. V lost 3 bases, J lost 2 bases, and 5 bases stayed unmatched. Germline V gene sequence: CDR1 DFQATT, CDR2 SNEGSKA (reference sequence).

Specimen: CD4+ T cells from PBMCs. This sequence was found in a human donor in good health. The V gene is TRBV20-1, the J gene TRBJ2-7, with 9 bases that match TRBD1. As DNA, the CDR3 is TGCAGTGCTAGTGCCGGGACAGGGCCCTACGAGCAGTACTTC. Translated, it gives CSASAGTGPYEQYF.